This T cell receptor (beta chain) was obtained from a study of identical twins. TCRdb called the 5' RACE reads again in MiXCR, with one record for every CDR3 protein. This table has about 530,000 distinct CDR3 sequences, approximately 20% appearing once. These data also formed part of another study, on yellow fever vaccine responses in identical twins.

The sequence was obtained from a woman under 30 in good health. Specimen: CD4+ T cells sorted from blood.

DNA for the CDR3: TGTGCCAGCAGTGAAACAGGGAGAGGCTACGAGCAGTACTTC. This gives the protein CASSETGRGYEQYF. The chain couples TRBV25-1 to TRBJ2-7; D is possibly TRBD1 (6 bases). Germline values: CDR1 MGHDK, CDR2 SYGVNS. The CDR3 sequence is 14 residues long. Trimming shortened V by 2 bases and J by 3 bases, and 11 bases separated the two germline ends.